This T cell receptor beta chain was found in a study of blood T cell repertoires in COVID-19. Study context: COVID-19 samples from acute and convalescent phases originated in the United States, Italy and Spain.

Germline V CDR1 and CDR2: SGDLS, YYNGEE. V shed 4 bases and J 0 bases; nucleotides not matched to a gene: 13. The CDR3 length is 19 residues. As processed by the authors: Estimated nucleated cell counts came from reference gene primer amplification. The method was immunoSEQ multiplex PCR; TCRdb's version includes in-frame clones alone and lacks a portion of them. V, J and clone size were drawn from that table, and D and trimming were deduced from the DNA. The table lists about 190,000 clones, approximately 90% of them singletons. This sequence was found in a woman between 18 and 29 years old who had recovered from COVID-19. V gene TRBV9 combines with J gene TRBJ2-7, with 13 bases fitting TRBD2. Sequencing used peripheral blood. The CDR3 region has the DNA TGTGCCAGCAGCCCCCGGACTAGCGGGAGCGGACATTGCTCCTACGAGCAGTACGTC. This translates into CASSPRTSGSGHCSYEQYV.